The rows below give T cell receptor beta chains drawn from one sample of a study of blood T cell repertoires in COVID-19. Repertoires were generated with immunoSEQ multiplex PCR, while TCRdb's copy carries only in-frame clones and drops some. The sample includes 56,000 or so clones, around nine tenths of them seen just once. Sequenced material: peripheral blood. These receptors were taken from a man aged 50 to 60 with acute or convalescent COVID-19. CDR3s include the opening cysteine and the closing phenylalanine or tryptophan.

v_call	j_call	cdr3_aa
TRBV12-3/TRBV12-4	TRBJ2-5	CASSFSRAETQYF
TRBV3-1/TRBV3-2	TRBJ1-6	CASSQIQTGPSPLHF
TRBV2	TRBJ1-6	CARTGQGNSPLHF
TRBV27	TRBJ1-5	CASSPGQGQPQHF
TRBV9	TRBJ2-1	CASSRGTSDYNEQFF
TRBV7-9	TRBJ1-3	CASSFRAGNTIYF
TRBV28	TRBJ1-4	CASSDQTLTNEKLFF
TRBV24-1	TRBJ2-2	CATSSQNTGELFF
TRBV7-9	TRBJ1-1	CASSFGQTTEAFF
TRBV5-6	TRBJ2-1	CASTGGFGSSYNEQFF
TRBV12-5	TRBJ1-4	CASGSTGDFGEKLFF
TRBV3-1/TRBV3-2	TRBJ2-1	CASSQDIHNEQFF
TRBV3-1/TRBV3-2	TRBJ2-1	CASSQGNGRTSSYNEQFF
TRBV4-1	TRBJ1-4	CASSQGIRGGRATNEKLFF
TRBV4-1	TRBJ1-2	CASSQDYRGLTDGYTF
TRBV27	TRBJ1-1	CASSLSGVGQWAFF
TRBV11-3	TRBJ2-5	CASSLPGQGGKTQYF
TRBV5-1	TRBJ1-2	CASSLPGNYGYTF
TRBV7-9	TRBJ1-5	CASSRDRGSGPQHF
TRBV3-1/TRBV3-2	TRBJ2-4	CASSLGAVAKNIQYF
TRBV5-5	TRBJ1-5	CASSPDRGQEPQHF
TRBV12-5	TRBJ1-1	CASGLHTNTEAFF
TRBV5-1	TRBJ2-7	CASSLEGLGTGEQYF
TRBV2	TRBJ1-5	CASSPYRDQPQHF
TRBV19	TRBJ1-5	CASSVKEF
TRBV10-3	TRBJ2-1	CAISESTVGADNEQFF
TRBV14	TRBJ1-1	CASSLQGNTEAFF
TRBV11-2	TRBJ2-7	CASSPRAYEQYF
TRBV24-1	TRBJ2-5	CATSDGTRAYETQYF
TRBV9	TRBJ1-2	CASSAGLSLYGYTF
TRBV12-3/TRBV12-4	TRBJ1-1	CASSLTGETEAFF
TRBV28	TRBJ2-4	CASSLVPAENIQYF
TRBV19	TRBJ2-1	CASSIETGTSGSNEQFF
TRBV25-1	TRBJ2-7	CASSRSYEQYF
TRBV11-2	TRBJ2-7	CASSLGTGRTVEQYF
TRBV14	TRBJ2-7	CASSLGVEQYF
TRBV7-9	TRBJ2-2	CASSPRVDTGELFF
TRBV11-2	TRBJ2-7	CASSGDRGPYEQYF
TRBV5-8	TRBJ2-3	CASSPGTGGGTDTQYF
TRBV14	TRBJ2-3	CASSPGQGGSTQYF
TRBV27	TRBJ2-1	CASSYVGTSGTDEQFF
TRBV2	TRBJ2-2	CASSLISGTHPRTGELFF
TRBV9	TRBJ2-3	CASSAGTSGSTDTQYF
TRBV10-3	TRBJ1-3	CATLTGTLGNTIYF
TRBV7-3	TRBJ1-3	CASSQGDSGNTIYF
TRBV7-8	TRBJ1-1	CASSRVSTAGGSTEAFF
TRBV18	TRBJ2-1	CASSLLAGAKYNEQFF
TRBV7-9	TRBJ2-7	CASSLQTYEQYF
TRBV10-1	TRBJ1-4	CASSEGSEGNEKLFF
TRBV3-1/TRBV3-2	TRBJ2-3	CASSQFSGGVTDTQYF
TRBV6-2/TRBV6-3	TRBJ1-5	CASSYRGMSNQPQHF